What follows describes a single T cell receptor (beta chain). The sample belongs to a study of blood T cell repertoires in COVID-19. Background on the study: Some COVID-19 samples were acute and others convalescent; all came from the United States, Italy and Spain.

This table comes from immunoSEQ multiplex PCR, and its TCRdb copy is limited to in-frame clones, with some not included. The profile shows about 160,000 clones, approximately 82% of them singletons. V was clipped by 5 bases and J by 2 bases, with 7 bases between them. The CDR3 spans 13 residues. Germline lookup yields CDR1 ENHRY and CDR2 SYGVKD. The sequenced sample consisted of peripheral blood. The gene calls are TRBV10-3 and TRBJ1-3; D remains unclear. The TCR sequence derives from a woman aged 80 or older with active or convalescent COVID-19. The CDR3 protein is CAISSVTGNTIYF. The CDR3 DNA reads TGTGCCATCAGTTCCGTTACTGGAAACACCATATATTTT.